The sequence of this TCR beta chain was determined in a study of tumor-infiltrating lymphocytes in primary liver carcinoma. Concerning this clonotype itself: At one boundary the junction diverges from the germline segment, which might be a read error.

TCR beta cDNA was reverse-transcribed from about 550 ng of total RNA. The reaction used a constant-region primer and ProtoScript II reverse transcriptase. Three rounds of nested multiplex PCR with slightly modified ARM-PCR produced TCR beta libraries. The first two PCR rounds used TRBV1-TRBV30 forward primers with a C-beta reverse primer, 10 cycles each. In TCRdb, the multiplex PCR reads were re-called with MiXCR into one record per CDR3 protein. Among almost 200,000 distinct CDR3 sequences, around three fifths were seen once, and the ten largest hold under 7.5%. From germline, CDR1 is SGHNT and CDR2 YENEEA. The CDR3 loop spans 19 amino acids. For blood RNA, unsorted whole blood served as the source, and germline DNA was extracted too.

This clonotype originated in a woman aged 60 to 75 with primary liver carcinoma and hepatitis B virus infection. Material for sequencing was peripheral blood. V gene TRBV11-3 combines with J gene TRBJ2-2, with TRBD2 identical over 9 bases. CDR3: CDSSAYPGTSLLNTGELFF. The CDR3 bases are TGTGACAGCAGCGCCTATCCCGGGACTAGCCTTCTGAACACTGGGGAGCTGTTTTTT.